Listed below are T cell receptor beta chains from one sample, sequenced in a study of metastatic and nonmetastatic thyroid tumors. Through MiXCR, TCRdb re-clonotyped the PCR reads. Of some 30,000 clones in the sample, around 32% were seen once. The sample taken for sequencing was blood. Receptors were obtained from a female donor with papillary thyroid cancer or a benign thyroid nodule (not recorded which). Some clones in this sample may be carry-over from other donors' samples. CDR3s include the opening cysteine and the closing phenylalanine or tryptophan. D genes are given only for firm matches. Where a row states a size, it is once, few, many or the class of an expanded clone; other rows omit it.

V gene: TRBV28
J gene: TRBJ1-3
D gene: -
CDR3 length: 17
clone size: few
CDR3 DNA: TGTGCCAGCAGTTTATCCCTCGGCAGCGGCTTAGGAAACACCATATATTTT
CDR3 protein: CASSLSLGSGLGNTIYF

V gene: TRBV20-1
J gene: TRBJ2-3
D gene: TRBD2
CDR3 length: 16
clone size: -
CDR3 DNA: TGCAGTGCTAGATACCCACAGGGACTAGGATCAGATACGCAGTATTTT
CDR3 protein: CSARYPQGLGSDTQYF

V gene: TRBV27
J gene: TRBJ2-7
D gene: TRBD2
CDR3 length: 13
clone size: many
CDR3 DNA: TGTGCCAGCGGAGGAGCGGGAGTGGACGAGCAGTACTTC
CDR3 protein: CASGGAGVDEQYF

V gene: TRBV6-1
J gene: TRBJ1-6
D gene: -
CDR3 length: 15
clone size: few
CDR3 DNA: TGTGCCAGTAGTTTTAGCAGGGGAAGAAATTCACCCCTCCACTTT
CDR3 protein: CASSFSRGRNSPLHF

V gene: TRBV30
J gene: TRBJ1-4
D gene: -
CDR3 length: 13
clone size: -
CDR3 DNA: TGTGCCTGGAGTGTACAGGGTAATGAAAAACTGTTTTTT
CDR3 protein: CAWSVQGNEKLFF

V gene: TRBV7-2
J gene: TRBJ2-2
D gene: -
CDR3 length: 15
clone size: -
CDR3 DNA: TGTGCCAGCAGCTTAGCGGGCCACAACACCGGGGAGCTGTTTTTT
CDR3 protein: CASSLAGHNTGELFF

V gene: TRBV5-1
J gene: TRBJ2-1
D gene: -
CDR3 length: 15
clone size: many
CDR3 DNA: TGCGCCAGCAGCTTGGAGGCGTCGACAGGCGGTGAGCAGTTCTTC
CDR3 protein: CASSLEASTGGEQFF

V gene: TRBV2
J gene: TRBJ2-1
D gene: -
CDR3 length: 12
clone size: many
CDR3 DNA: TGTGCCGGACGGGGTACCTACAATGAGCAGTTCTTC
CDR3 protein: CAGRGTYNEQFF

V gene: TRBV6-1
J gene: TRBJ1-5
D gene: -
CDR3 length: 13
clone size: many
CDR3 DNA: TGTGCCAGCAGTGAAACAGGGAATCAGCCCCAGCATTTT
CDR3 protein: CASSETGNQPQHF

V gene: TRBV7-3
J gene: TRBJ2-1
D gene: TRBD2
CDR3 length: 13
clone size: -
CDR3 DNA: TGTGCCTCATGGACTAGCGTGTGGGATGAGCAGTTCTTC
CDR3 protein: CASWTSVWDEQFF

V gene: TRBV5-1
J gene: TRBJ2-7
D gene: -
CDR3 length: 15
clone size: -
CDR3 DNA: TGCGCCAGCAGCTTGTCTCCGGGGGAAATCGGCGAGCAGTACTTC
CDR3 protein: CASSLSPGEIGEQYF

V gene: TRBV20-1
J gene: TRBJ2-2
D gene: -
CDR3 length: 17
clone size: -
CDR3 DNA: TGCAGTGCTAGAGATGGTAGGCTTGGGGTGTACACCGGGGAGCTGTTTTTT
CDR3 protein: CSARDGRLGVYTGELFF

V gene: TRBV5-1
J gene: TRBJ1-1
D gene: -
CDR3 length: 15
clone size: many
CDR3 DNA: TGCGCCAGCAGCTTGGCCCCGACGGGGAACACTGAAGCTTTCTTT
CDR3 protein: CASSLAPTGNTEAFF

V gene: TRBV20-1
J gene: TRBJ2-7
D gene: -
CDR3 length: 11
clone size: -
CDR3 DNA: TGCAGTGCTAGGAGCTCCTACGAGCAGTACTTC
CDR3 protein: CSARSSYEQYF

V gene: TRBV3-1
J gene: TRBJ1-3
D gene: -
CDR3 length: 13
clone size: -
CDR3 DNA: TGTGCCAGCAGCCAAGCTTCCGGAAACACCATATATTTT
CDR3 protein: CASSQASGNTIYF

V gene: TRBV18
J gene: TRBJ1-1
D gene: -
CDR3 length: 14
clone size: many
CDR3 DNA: TGTGCCAGCTCACCAGTAGGCACCAACACTGAAGCTTTCTTT
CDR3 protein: CASSPVGTNTEAFF

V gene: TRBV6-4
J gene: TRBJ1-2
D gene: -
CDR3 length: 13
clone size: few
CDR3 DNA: TGTGCCAGCAGCCGGACAGCGTATGAGGGCTACACCTTC
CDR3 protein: CASSRTAYEGYTF

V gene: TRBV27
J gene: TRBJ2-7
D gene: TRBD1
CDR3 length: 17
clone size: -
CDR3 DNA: TGTGCCAGCAGTTTCTCCCAGACAGGGAAAGTCGTTTACGAGCAGTACTTC
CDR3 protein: CASSFSQTGKVVYEQYF

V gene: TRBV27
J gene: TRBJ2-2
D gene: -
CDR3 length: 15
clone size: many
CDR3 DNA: TGTGCCAGCAGTTTCGGTCATTTAAACACCGGGGAGCTGTTTTTT
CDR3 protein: CASSFGHLNTGELFF

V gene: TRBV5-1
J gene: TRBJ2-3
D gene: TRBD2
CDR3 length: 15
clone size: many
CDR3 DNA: TGCGCCAGCAGCTTGCGGGGGGTGGGCACAGATACGCAGTATTTT
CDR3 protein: CASSLRGVGTDTQYF

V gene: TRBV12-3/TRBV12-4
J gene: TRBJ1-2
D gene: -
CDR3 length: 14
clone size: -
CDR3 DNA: TGTGCCAGCAGTATGGGACGGCAGCTCTATGGCTACACCTTC
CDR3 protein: CASSMGRQLYGYTF

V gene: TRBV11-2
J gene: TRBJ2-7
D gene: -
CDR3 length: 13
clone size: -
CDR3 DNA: TGTGCCAGCGCCCAGGTTAGCTCCTACGAGCAGTACTTC
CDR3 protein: CASAQVSSYEQYF

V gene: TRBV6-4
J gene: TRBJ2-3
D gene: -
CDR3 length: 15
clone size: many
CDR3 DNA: TGTGCCAGCGGACTAAATGGGGAGCCCACAGATACGCAGTATTTT
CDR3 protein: CASGLNGEPTDTQYF

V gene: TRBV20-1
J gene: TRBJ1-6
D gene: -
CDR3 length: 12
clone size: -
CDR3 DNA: TGCAGTGCTAGTAACATGAATTCACCCCTCCACTTT
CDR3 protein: CSASNMNSPLHF

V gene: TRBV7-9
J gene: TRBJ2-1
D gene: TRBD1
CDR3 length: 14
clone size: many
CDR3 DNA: TGTGCCAGCAGCTCCAGGACAGGGGTCGATGAGCAGTTCTTC
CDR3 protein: CASSSRTGVDEQFF

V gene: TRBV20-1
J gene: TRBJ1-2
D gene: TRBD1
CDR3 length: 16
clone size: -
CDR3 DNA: TGCAGTGCTGGAGATCAGGGGGGCGGTGGATCCTATGGCTACACCTTC
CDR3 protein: CSAGDQGGGGSYGYTF

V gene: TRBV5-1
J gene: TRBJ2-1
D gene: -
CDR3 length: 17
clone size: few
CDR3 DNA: TGCGCCAGCAGCTTGGGTAATTCGGGGCACTCATACAATGAGCAGTTCTTC
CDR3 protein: CASSLGNSGHSYNEQFF

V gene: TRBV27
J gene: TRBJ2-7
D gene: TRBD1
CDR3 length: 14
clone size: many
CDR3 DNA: TGTGCCAGCAACCCGACAGGGCCTTCCGTCGAGCAGTACTTC
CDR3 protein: CASNPTGPSVEQYF

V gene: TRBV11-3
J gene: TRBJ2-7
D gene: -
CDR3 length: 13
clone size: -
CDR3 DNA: TGTGCCAGCAGCTTCCTCGACGGGTACGAGCAGTACTTC
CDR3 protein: CASSFLDGYEQYF